The present T cell receptor beta chain was sequenced within a study of blood T cell repertoires in COVID-19 (dated by TCRdb to the early 2020s). For the wider study: Samples from collaborators originated in the United States, Italy and Spain and spanned both the acute and convalescent phases of COVID-19. The material from the prospective study consisted of cDNA or gDNA derived from T cells, B-cell-depleted T cells, or PBMCs. Deeply sampled blood TCRbeta repertoires from subjects exposed to, actively infected with, or recovered from COVID-19 were included in the dataset. The repertoires were released in a freely available public database meant as a resource for research on the immune response to SARS-CoV-2. Samples came from the ongoing ImmuneRACE study (first 160 participants) plus 1,254 subjects from 6 global collaborators. A de-identified subject ID, COVID-19 status, age in years and sex were almost always included in the sample metadata. Where available, HLA class I and class II types were taken from metadata supplied by the sample provider and were not determined by assay-based typing. What the work shows at the level of the full study, not this receptor alone: How much clinical and demographic metadata was included differed by source and by participant, and the metadata was provided uncurated.

In Seattle, one collaborating source enrolled patients while the infection was active and tracked those patients longitudinally over the course of disease. The collaborating institutions used their own protocols to collect whole blood in K2EDTA tubes. For TCRbeta analysis, collaborators shipped samples in one of three forms: frozen whole blood, isolated PBMCs, or DNA extracted from either of those sample types. TCRbeta CDR3 regions were amplified from genomic DNA by means of the immunoSEQ Assay, a bias-controlled multiplex PCR. The authors' analysis ran thus. The number of nucleated cells in each sample was estimated from the amplification of reference gene primers within the assay. To quantify the absolute abundance of each unique TCRbeta CDR3 rearrangement, sequence reads were collapsed and filtered. For each sample, productive Simpson clonality was calculated by taking the square root of Simpson's diversity index across productive rearrangements. Imported from immuneACCESS, the table was reduced by TCRdb to in-frame sequences with V and J called. These copies leave out some clones; in studies compared against another copy, an unresolved V gene accounts for under half, and the cause of the remainder is not known. V and J calls and clone size are copied from that table; D and trimming were computed from the DNA. Across this sample there are 350,000 to 400,000 clones, with more than 80% seen only once. Clones ranked in the top ten supply 3% of the sample.

On this clone itself: Its antigen is unknown. Within one base of it there is no much larger clone, and no base qualities were kept.

CDR1 is given as MGHDK and CDR2 as SYGVNS, both from the germline V gene. The CDR3 goes from the cysteine to the phenylalanine over 15 residues. CDR3 DNA only is kept here, 45 bases in frame from base 1. V ends up 3 bases short and J 4 bases short, with an unmatched junction base count of 5. The sequence derives from a woman aged 25-40 years with COVID-19, enrolled during active disease. Rearrangement joined TRBV25-1 to TRBJ1-4, with 7 middle bases fitting TRBD1. Sequencing was carried out using peripheral blood. The CDR3 amino acid sequence is: CASSDWPGGNEKLFF. The nucleotide sequence reads as follows: TGTGCCAGCAGTGATTGGCCAGGGGGTAATGAAAAACTGTTTTTT. The full variable domain, with segments outside the CDR3 supplied by the reference TRBV25-1 and TRBJ1-4 proteins, appears as EADIYQTPRYLVIGTGKKITLECSQTMGHDKMYWYQQDPGMELHLIHYSYGVNSTEKGDLSSESTVSRIRTEHFPLTLESARPSHTSQYLCASSDWPGGNEKLFFGSGTQLSVL.